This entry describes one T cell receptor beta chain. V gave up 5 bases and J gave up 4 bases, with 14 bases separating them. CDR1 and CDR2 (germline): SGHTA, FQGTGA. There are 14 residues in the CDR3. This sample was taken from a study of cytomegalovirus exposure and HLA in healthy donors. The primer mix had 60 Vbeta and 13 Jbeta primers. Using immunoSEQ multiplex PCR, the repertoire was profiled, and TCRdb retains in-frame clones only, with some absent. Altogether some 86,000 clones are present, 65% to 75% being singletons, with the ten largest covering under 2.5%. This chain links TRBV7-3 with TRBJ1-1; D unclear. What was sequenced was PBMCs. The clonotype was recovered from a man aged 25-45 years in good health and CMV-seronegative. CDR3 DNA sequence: TGTGCCAGCAGCCCGCTATCGAGCGGCACTGAAGCTTTCTTT. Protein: CASSPLSSGTEAFF.